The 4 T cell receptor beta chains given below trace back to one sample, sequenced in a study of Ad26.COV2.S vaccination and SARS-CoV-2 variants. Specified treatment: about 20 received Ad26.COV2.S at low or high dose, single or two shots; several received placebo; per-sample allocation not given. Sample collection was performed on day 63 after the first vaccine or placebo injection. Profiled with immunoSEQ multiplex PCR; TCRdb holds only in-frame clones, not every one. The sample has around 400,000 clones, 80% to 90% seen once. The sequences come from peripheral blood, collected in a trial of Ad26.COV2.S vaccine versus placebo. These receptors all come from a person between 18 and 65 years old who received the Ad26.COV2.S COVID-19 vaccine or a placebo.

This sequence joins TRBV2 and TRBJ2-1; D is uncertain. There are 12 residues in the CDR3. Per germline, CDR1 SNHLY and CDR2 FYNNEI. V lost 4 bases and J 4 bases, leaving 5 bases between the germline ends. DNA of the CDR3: TGTGCCAGCAGTGTACTATACAATGAGCAGTTCTTC. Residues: CASSVLYNEQFF.

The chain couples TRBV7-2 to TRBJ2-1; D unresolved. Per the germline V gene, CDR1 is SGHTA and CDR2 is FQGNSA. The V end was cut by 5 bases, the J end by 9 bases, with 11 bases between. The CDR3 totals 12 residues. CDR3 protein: CASSNDWSEQFF. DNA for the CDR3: TGTGCCAGCAGCAACGACTGGAGTGAGCAGTTCTTC.

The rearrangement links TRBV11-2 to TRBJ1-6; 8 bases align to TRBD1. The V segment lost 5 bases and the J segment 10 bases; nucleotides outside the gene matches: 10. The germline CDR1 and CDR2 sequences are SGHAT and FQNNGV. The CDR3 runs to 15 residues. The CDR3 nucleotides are TGTGCCAGCAGCCTGGGAACAGGGGGAGGATCACCCCTCCACTTT. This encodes CASSLGTGGGSPLHF.

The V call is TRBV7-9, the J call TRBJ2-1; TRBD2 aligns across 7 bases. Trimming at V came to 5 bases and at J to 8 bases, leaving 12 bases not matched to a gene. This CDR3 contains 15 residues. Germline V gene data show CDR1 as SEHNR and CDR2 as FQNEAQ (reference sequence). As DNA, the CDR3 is TGTGCCAGCAGCCCCGGGGGGACTAATGAGGATGAGCAGTTCTTC. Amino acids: CASSPGGTNEDEQFF.